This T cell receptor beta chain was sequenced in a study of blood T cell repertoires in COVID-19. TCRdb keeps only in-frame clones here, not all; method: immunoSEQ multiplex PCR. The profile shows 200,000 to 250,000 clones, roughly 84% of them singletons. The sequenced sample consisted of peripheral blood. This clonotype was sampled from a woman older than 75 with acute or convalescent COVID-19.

The CDR3 spells CASSLDQAYNEQFF. The CDR3 bases are TGTGCCAGCAGCTTGGATCAGGCCTACAATGAGCAGTTCTTC. The chain uses TRBV5-4 and TRBJ2-1, with D unresolved. Trimming left V 0 bases short and J 2 bases short, with 6 bases between. The CDR3 has 14 amino acids. Germline CDR1 and CDR2: SGHNT and YYREEE (reference sequence).